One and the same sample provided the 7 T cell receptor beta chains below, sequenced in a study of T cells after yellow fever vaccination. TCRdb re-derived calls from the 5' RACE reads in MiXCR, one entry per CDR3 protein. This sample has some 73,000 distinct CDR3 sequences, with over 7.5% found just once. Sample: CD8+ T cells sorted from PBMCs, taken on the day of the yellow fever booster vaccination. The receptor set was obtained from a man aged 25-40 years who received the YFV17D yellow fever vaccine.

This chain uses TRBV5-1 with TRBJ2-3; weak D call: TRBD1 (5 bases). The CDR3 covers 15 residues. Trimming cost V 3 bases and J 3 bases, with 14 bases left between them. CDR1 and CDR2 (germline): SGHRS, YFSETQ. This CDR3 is CASSYSLQVTDTQYF. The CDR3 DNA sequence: TGCGCCAGCAGCTACTCACTACAGGTTACAGATACGCAGTATTTT.

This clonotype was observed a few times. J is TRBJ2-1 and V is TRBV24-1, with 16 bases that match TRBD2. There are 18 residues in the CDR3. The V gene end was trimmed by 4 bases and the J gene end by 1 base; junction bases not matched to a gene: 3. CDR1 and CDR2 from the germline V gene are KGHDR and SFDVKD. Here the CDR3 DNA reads TGTGCCACCAGTGACCTGGGACTAGCGGGAGGGTCCTACAATGAGCAGTTCTTC. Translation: CATSDLGLAGGSYNEQFF.

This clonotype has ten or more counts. CDR3 region: CASSPTGTEAFF. As DNA, the CDR3 is TGTGCCAGCAGCCCAACTGGGACAGAAGCTTTCTTT. This sequence joins TRBV7-8 and TRBJ1-1, with D possibly TRBD1 on 6 matching bases. Trimming shortened V by 5 bases and J by 8 bases, and 12 bases separated the two germline ends. The CDR3 spans 12 residues. Germline V lookup: CDR1 SGHVS, CDR2 FQNEAQ.

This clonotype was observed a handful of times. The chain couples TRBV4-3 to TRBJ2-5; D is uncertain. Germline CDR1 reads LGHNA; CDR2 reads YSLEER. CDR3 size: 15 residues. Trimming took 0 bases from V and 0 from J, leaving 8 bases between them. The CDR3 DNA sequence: TGCGCCAGCAGCCAAGATATGATAGACCAAGAGACCCAGTACTTC. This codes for CASSQDMIDQETQYF.

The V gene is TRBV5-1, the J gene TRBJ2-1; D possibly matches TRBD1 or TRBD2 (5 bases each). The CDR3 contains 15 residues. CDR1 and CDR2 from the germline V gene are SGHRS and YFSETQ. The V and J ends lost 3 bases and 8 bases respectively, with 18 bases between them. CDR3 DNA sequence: TGCGCCAGCAGCTCGAGCAGGGAGCTATTATATGAGCAGTTCTTC. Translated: CASSSSRELLYEQFF. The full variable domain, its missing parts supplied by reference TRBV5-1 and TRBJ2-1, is KAGVTQTPRYLIKTRGQQVTLSCSPISGHRSVSWYQQTPGQGLQFLFEYFSETQRNKGNFPGRFSGRQFSNSRSEMNVSTLELGDSALYLCASSSSRELLYEQFFGPGTRLTVL.

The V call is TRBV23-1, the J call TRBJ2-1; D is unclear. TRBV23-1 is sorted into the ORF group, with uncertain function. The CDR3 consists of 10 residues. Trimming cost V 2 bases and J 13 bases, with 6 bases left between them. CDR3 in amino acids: CASSQIRQFF. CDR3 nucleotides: TGCGCCAGCAGTCAAATACGTCAGTTCTTC.

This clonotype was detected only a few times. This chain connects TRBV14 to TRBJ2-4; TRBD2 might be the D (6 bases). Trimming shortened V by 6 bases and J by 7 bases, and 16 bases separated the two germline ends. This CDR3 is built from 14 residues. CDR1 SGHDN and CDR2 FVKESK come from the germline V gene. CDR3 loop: CASSPRLERNIQYF. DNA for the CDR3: TGTGCCAGCAGTCCCCGACTAGAACGGAACATTCAGTACTTC. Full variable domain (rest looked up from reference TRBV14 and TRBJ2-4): EAGVTQFPSHSVIEKGQTVTLRCDPISGHDNLYWYRRVMGKEIKFLLHFVKESKQDESGMPNNRFLAERTGGTYSTLKVQPAELEDSGVYFCASSPRLERNIQYFGAGTRLSVL.